These 28 T cell receptor beta chains came from one sample sequenced in a study of blood T cell repertoires in COVID-19 (dated by TCRdb to 2018 to 2020). The library relied on the immunoSEQ multiplex PCR assay. TCRdb carries this immuneACCESS record with in-frame sequences only. Its versions omit some clonotypes, under half of them owing to an unresolved V gene in the studies checked, with the rest unexplained. Here the sample has approximately 220,000 clones; about 85% occur a single time. Of the sample, roughly 5.3% is held by the ten largest clones. The sequencing sample was made of peripheral blood. These receptor sequences come from a woman aged 55-70 years who had recovered from COVID-19.

The chain is built from TRBV18 and TRBJ2-1; no clear D. CDR1 is KGHSH and CDR2 is LQKENI in the germline V gene. The V gene lost 5 bases and the J gene lost 5 bases, with 13 bases spanning the gap. The CDR3 is made up of 14 amino acids. In DNA form, the CDR3 reads TGTGCCAGCTCAGCGAGGCCAGCCGACAATGAGCAGTTCTTC. Its translation: CASSARPADNEQFF.

This chain joins TRBV7-6 and TRBJ1-1, with D hard to call. Trimming took off 5 bases at V and 1 base at J, with 14 bases between the two ends. CDR3 length equals 15 residues. Germline V gene sequence: CDR1 SGHVS, CDR2 FNYEAQ. CDR3 sequence reads: CASSPSAGRNTEAFF. In DNA form, the CDR3 reads TGTGCCAGCAGCCCTAGCGCGGGAAGGAACACTGAAGCTTTCTTT.

The chain joins TRBV2 to TRBJ1-1; D is possibly TRBD1 (5 bases). Germline CDR1 SNHLY, CDR2 FYNNEI. V lost 6 bases and J 0 bases, leaving 11 bases between the germline ends. The CDR3 totals 14 residues. CDR3 in DNA: TGTGCCAGCAGGGGGGGTCGGCTGAACACTGAAGCTTTCTTT. Translated: CASRGGRLNTEAFF.

The V gene is TRBV19, the J gene TRBJ1-3; possible D gene TRBD1, 5 bases. The CDR3 covers 13 residues. The V end was cut by 6 bases, the J end by 1 base, with 7 bases between. The germline CDR1 and CDR2 sequences are LNHDA and SQIVND (reference sequence). In nucleotides, the CDR3 is TGTGCCAGTAGGGGGCAGTCTGGAAACACCATATATTTT. Its protein is CASRGQSGNTIYF.

The rearrangement links TRBV5-4 to TRBJ2-1; the match to TRBD2 covers 9 bases. The CDR3 is made up of 16 amino acids. V was pared by 3 bases and J by 3 bases, with 7 bases of the junction left unmatched. Germline-derived CDR1 and CDR2 are SGHNT and YYREEE (reference sequence). The CDR3 DNA follows: TGTGCCAGCAGCTCCGGCGGGCGGGGGGGCTACAATGAGCAGTTCTTC. It is translated as CASSSGGRGGYNEQFF.

The chain carries TRBV5-4 and TRBJ2-1; weak D call: TRBD2 (5 bases). Germline CDR1 reads SGHNT; CDR2 reads YYREEE (reference sequence). This CDR3 region has 15 residues. V lost 4 bases to trimming and J lost 5 bases, with 16 bases between them. The CDR3 region has the DNA TGTGCCAGCAGCCCGGACGTCCCGAGGGACAATGAGCAGTTCTTC. Translated: CASSPDVPRDNEQFF.

This chain uses TRBV28 with TRBJ1-4, with 8 bases aligning to TRBD1. V lost 2 bases to trimming and J lost 5 bases; unmatched junction nucleotides: 7. The germline V gene encodes CDR1 MDHEN and CDR2 SYDVKM. The CDR3 runs 16 residues. CDR3 sequence (DNA): TGTGCCAGCAGTTTAAACGGACAGGGAGGCAATGAAAAACTGTTTTTT. Protein sequence: CASSLNGQGGNEKLFF.

The V and J genes are TRBV15 and TRBJ2-7; D might be TRBD1 (6 bases). V was cut by 0 bases and J by 7 bases, with 25 bases left in between. Germline V gene sequence: CDR1 LNHNV, CDR2 YYDKDF (reference sequence). There are 18 residues in the CDR3. The CDR3 protein is CATSRDPRWQGHPLEQYF. The CDR3 coding sequence is TGTGCCACCAGCAGAGATCCTAGGTGGCAGGGACACCCGCTAGAGCAGTACTTC.

The rearrangement uses TRBV6-5 and TRBJ2-7; D call uncertain. Germline-derived CDR1 and CDR2 are MNHEY and SVGAGI. The length of the CDR3 is 11 residues. V was cut by 6 bases and J by 3 bases, with 6 bases left in between. Here the CDR3 DNA reads TGTGCCAGCAGCTCAGTCTACGAGCAGTACTTC. It encodes CASSSVYEQYF.

The J gene is TRBJ2-7, the V gene TRBV19, with 9 bases aligning to TRBD1. Germline V lookup: CDR1 LNHDA, CDR2 SQIVND (reference sequence). The CDR3 sequence is 15 residues long. V lost 3 bases to trimming and J lost 0 bases; unmatched junction nucleotides: 3. The CDR3 DNA follows: TGTGCCAGTAGTATGGGGACAGGGTCCTCCTACGAGCAGTACTTC. Protein: CASSMGTGSSYEQYF.

The V call is TRBV9, the J call TRBJ1-3; TRBD1 matches at 7 bases. The CDR3 covers 16 residues. Germline CDR1 SGDLS, CDR2 YYNGEE. J gave up 2 bases and V 5 bases, and 10 bases lay outside the gene matches. CDR3 residues: CASSTPGQSAGNTIYF. CDR3 sequence (DNA): TGTGCCAGCAGTACGCCGGGACAGTCGGCTGGAAACACCATATATTTT.

The chain joins TRBV7-8 to TRBJ1-2; no reliable D call. The CDR3 spans 12 residues. V lost 5 bases to trimming and J lost 9 bases, with 13 bases between them. Germline V gene sequence: CDR1 SGHVS, CDR2 FQNEAQ. CDR3 sequence: CASSPYRGRYTF. The CDR3 DNA follows: TGTGCCAGCAGCCCCTACCGGGGTCGCTACACCTTC.

The CDR3 loop is CASSPPTDEQYF. As DNA, the CDR3 is TGTGCCAGCAGTCCCCCCACAGACGAGCAGTACTTC. V usage is TRBV25-1 and J usage is TRBJ2-7; no firm D call. The V gene's germline CDR1 is MGHDK and CDR2 SYGVNS. V was trimmed by 5 bases and J by 5 bases, leaving 10 bases between them. This CDR3 has 12 residues.

This clone was seen just once. The rearrangement uses TRBV30 and TRBJ1-1; tentatively, D is TRBD1 (6 bases). The CDR3 covers 12 residues. V lost 4 bases, J lost 1 base, and 7 bases lay in between. CDR1 is GTSNPN and CDR2 is SVGIG in the germline V gene (reference sequence). The CDR3 region has the DNA TGTGCCTGGACGACAGGGAACACTGAAGCTTTCTTT. It encodes CAWTTGNTEAFF.

J is TRBJ2-7 and V is TRBV5-6; a weak D match, TRBD2 (6 bases). This CDR3 has 13 residues. The germline gives CDR1 SGHDT, CDR2 YYEEEE. Trimming shortened V by 7 bases and J by 7 bases, and 18 bases separated the two germline ends. CDR3 in amino acids: CASGRDPRWEQYF. Here the CDR3 DNA reads TGTGCCAGCGGGCGGGACCCCCGCTGGGAGCAGTACTTC.

The chain employs TRBV30 and TRBJ2-1, with D maybe TRBD2 (7 bases). The germline gives CDR1 GTSNPN, CDR2 SVGIG (reference sequence). The CDR3 is 21 residues long. V gave up 1 base and J gave up 0 bases, with 28 bases separating them. The chain's CDR3 is CAWSGVWVGGGETSSYNEQFF. CDR3 DNA sequence: TGTGCCTGGAGTGGTGTTTGGGTTGGGGGGGGCGAAACGAGCTCCTACAATGAGCAGTTCTTC.

The J gene is TRBJ1-2, the V gene TRBV5-1; a weak D match, TRBD1 (6 bases). This CDR3 region has 14 residues. The germline CDR1 and CDR2 sequences are SGHRS and YFSETQ. The V end was cut by 4 bases, the J end by 2 bases, with 12 bases between. The CDR3 nucleotides read TGCGCCAGCAGCATGTCAACAGGGAACTATGGCTACACCTTC. This codes for CASSMSTGNYGYTF.

This chain uses TRBV5-1 with TRBJ2-1, with TRBD2 identical over 10 bases. V was pared by 4 bases and J by 1 base, with 8 bases of the junction left unmatched. This CDR3 spans 17 amino acids. CDR1 is SGHRS, CDR2 YFSETQ, per germline. This CDR3 reads CASSRGSGGVSYNEQFF. CDR3 nucleotide sequence: TGCGCCAGCAGCCGTGGGAGCGGGGGGGTTTCCTACAATGAGCAGTTCTTC.

The V and J genes are TRBV6-2 or TRBV6-3 and TRBJ2-3; 10 nucleotides line up with TRBD2. The CDR3 extends over 14 amino acids. Germline CDR1 is MNHEY and CDR2 is SVGEGT. With 2 bases clipped from V and 6 bases from J, the junction kept 2 bases outside the gene matches. The CDR3 spells CASSYGTSADTQYF. In nucleotides, the CDR3 is TGTGCCAGCAGTTACGGGACTAGCGCCGATACGCAGTATTTT.

The gene calls are TRBV30 and TRBJ1-1, with D possibly being TRBD1 (5 bases). V dropped 0 bases and J dropped 3 bases, with 11 bases sitting between them. The germline V gene encodes CDR1 GTSNPN and CDR2 SVGIG (reference sequence). This CDR3 is built from 14 residues. The CDR3 DNA follows: TGTGCCTGGAGTGTTTGGGGGAGGGACACTGAAGCTTTCTTT. Translation: CAWSVWGRDTEAFF.

The chain combines TRBV5-8 with TRBJ2-7; tentative D call: TRBD1 (5 bases). This CDR3 has 17 amino acids. V was clipped by 2 bases and J by 3 bases, with 21 bases between them. Germline values: CDR1 SGHTS, CDR2 YDEGEE. For the CDR3, the DNA is TGTGCCAGCAGCTTATATTACACCGACAGTAATCACTACGAGCAGTACTTC. It translates to CASSLYYTDSNHYEQYF.

The chain carries TRBV3-1 (or the pseudogene TRBV3-2) and TRBJ1-4; D remains ambiguous. V lost 4 bases to trimming and J lost 9 bases, with 9 bases between them. Per germline, CDR1 LGHDT and CDR2 YNNKEL (reference sequence). The CDR3 is made up of 12 amino acids. The CDR3 DNA sequence: TGTGCCAGCAGCCCCAACAAGAAAAAACTGTTTTTT. It codes for CASSPNKKKLFF.

This rearrangement joins TRBV7-3 to TRBJ1-1; D gene uncertain. The germline V gene has CDR1 SGHTA and CDR2 FQGTGA. Trimming removed 5 bases at V and 6 bases at J, with 13 bases between. This CDR3 region has 13 residues. CDR3 coding DNA: TGTGCCAGCAGCGAATCGGGGTCCGCTGAAGCTTTCTTT. Protein: CASSESGSAEAFF.

The V call is TRBV7-2, the J call TRBJ1-2, with D unresolved. This CDR3 has 12 amino acids. The germline V gene has CDR1 SGHTA and CDR2 FQGNSA. The germline V and J ends were trimmed by 1 base and 5 bases, with 5 bases remaining between them. The CDR3 sequence: CASSLEQYGYTF. The DNA for the CDR3 is TGTGCCAGCAGCTTAGAGCAATATGGCTACACCTTC.

This clone was detected once. This chain joins TRBV6-5 and TRBJ1-5; D gene uncertain. V was cut by 10 bases and J by 0 bases, with 10 bases left in between. The germline CDR1 and CDR2 sequences are MNHEY and SVGAGI. The length of the CDR3 is 13 residues. CDR3 bases: TGTGCCACCCGCCGGTATAGCAATCAGCCCCAGCATTTT. It yields the protein CATRRYSNQPQHF.

The chain combines TRBV3-1 (or the pseudogene TRBV3-2) with TRBJ1-1; TRBD1 might be the D (5 bases). The germline V and J ends were trimmed by 4 bases and 3 bases, with 9 bases remaining between them. The germline V gene encodes CDR1 LGHDT and CDR2 YNNKEL (reference sequence). The CDR3 is 13 amino acids. CDR3 sequence (DNA): TGTGCCAGCAGCCTGGGGGGTGACACTGAAGCTTTCTTT. Protein: CASSLGGDTEAFF.

The chain couples TRBV4-3 to TRBJ2-1, with 11 bases fitting TRBD2. With 4 bases clipped from V and 1 base from J, the junction kept 3 bases outside the gene matches. CDR3 length equals 16 residues. Germline V gives CDR1 LGHNA, CDR2 YSLEER. The DNA for the CDR3 is TGCGCCAGCAGCCGTAGCGGGGGGGGTTCCTACAATGAGCAGTTCTTC. It codes for CASSRSGGGSYNEQFF.

The rearrangement links TRBV5-1 to TRBJ2-1; 8 bases line up with TRBD2. The CDR3 is 17 residues long. Unmatched junction bases numbered 13, after V lost 4 bases and J lost 4 bases. CDR1 SGHRS and CDR2 YFSETQ come from the germline V gene. CDR3 DNA sequence: TGCGCCAGCAGCGCGACGCTAGCGGGCCTTAATTACAATGAGCAGTTCTTC. Amino acid sequence: CASSATLAGLNYNEQFF.